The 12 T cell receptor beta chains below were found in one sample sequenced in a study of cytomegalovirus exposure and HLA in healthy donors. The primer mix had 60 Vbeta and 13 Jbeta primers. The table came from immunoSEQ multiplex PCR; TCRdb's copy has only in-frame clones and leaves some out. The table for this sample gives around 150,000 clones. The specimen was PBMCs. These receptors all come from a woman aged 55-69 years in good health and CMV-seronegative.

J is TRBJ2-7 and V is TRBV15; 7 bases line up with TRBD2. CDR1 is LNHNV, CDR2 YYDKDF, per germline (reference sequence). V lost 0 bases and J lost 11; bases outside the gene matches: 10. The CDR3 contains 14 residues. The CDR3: CATSREGGYSLEYF. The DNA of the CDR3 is TGTGCCACCAGCAGAGAGGGGGGGTATAGTTTGGAGTACTTC.

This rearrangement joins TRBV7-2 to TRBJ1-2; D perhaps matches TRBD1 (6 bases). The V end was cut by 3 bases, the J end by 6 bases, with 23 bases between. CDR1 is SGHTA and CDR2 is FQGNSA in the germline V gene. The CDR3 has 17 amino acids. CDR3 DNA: TGTGCCAGCAGCTTCTCAGGGGCAGTGAGTCAGTCCGATGGCTACACCTTC. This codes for CASSFSGAVSQSDGYTF. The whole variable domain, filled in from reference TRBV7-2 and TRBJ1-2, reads GAGVSQSPSNKVTEKGKDVELRCDPISGHTALYWYRQSLGQGLEFLIYFQGNSAPDKSGLPSDRFSAERTGGSVSTLTIQRTQQEDSAVYLCASSFSGAVSQSDGYTFGSGTRLTVV.

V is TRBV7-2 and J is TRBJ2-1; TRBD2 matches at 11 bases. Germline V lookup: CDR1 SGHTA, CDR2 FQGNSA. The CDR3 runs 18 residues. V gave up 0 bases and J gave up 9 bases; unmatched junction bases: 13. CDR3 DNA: TGTGCCAGCAGCTTAGCGACTAGCGGGATATCTCCCATCGGTGAGCAGTTCTTC. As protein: CASSLATSGISPIGEQFF.

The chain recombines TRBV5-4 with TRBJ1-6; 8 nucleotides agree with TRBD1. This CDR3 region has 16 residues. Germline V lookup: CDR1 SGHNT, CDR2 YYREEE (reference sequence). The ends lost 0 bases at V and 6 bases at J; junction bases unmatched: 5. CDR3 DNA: TGTGCCAGCAGCTTGGGAACGGACAGGGTTAATTCACCCCTCCACTTT. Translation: CASSLGTDRVNSPLHF.

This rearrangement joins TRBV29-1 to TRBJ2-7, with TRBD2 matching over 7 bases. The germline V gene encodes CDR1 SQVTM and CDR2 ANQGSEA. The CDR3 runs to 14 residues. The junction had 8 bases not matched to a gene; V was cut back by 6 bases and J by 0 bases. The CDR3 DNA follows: TGCAGCGTCGTGGAGCGGGACGGCTCCTACGAGCAGTACTTC. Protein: CSVVERDGSYEQYF.

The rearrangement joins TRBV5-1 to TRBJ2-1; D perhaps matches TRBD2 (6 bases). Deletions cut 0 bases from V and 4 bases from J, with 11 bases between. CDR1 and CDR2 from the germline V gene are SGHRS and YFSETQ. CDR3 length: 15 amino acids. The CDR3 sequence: CASSLADYGYNEQFF. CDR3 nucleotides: TGCGCCAGCAGCTTGGCGGACTACGGGTACAATGAGCAGTTCTTC.

The CDR3 protein is CASSWRGSGEAFF. The CDR3 nucleotides are TGTGCCAGCAGCTGGCGTGGCAGCGGAGAAGCTTTCTTT. The chain links TRBV7-8 to TRBJ1-1, with D uncertain. Germline V gives CDR1 SGHVS, CDR2 FQNEAQ. V gave up 4 bases and J gave up 8 bases, with 14 bases separating them. The CDR3 consists of 13 residues.

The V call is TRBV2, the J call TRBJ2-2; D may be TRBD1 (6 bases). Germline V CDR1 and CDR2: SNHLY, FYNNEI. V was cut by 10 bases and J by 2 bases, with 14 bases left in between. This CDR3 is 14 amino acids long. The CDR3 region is CAIIDRRNTGELFF. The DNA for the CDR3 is TGTGCCATTATCGACAGGCGCAACACCGGGGAGCTGTTTTTT.

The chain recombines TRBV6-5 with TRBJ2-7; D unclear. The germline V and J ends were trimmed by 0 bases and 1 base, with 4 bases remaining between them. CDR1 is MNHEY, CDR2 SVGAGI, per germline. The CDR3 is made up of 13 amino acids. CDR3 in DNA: TGTGCCAGCAGTTACTCAGAGTCCTACGAGCAGTACTTC. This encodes CASSYSESYEQYF.

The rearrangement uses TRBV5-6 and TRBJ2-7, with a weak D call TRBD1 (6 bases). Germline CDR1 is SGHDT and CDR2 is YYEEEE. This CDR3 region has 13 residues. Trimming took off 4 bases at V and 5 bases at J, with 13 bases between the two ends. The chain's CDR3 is CASSLLAGDEQYF. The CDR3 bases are TGTGCCAGCAGCCTTCTAGCAGGGGACGAGCAGTACTTC. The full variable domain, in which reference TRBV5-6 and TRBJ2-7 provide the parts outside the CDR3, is DAGVTQSPTHLIKTRGQQVTLRCSPKSGHDTVSWYQQALGQGPQFIFQYYEEEERQRGNFPDRFSGHQFPNYSSELNVNALLLGDSALYLCASSLLAGDEQYFGPGTRLTVT.

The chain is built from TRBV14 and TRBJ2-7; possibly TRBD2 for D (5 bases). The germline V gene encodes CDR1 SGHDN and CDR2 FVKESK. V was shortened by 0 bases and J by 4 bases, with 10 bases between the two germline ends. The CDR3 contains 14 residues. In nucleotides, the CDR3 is TGTGCCAGCAGCCAAGATGACGCGGGTTACGAGCAGTACTTC. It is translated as CASSQDDAGYEQYF.

The CDR3 is CASSLGQGASGYTF. The CDR3 DNA sequence: TGTGCCAGCAGCTTGGGACAGGGGGCCTCTGGCTACACCTTC. V is TRBV4-2 and J is TRBJ1-2; 12 positions agree with TRBD1. Looked up from germline, CDR1 is LGHNA and CDR2 is YNFKEQ. V was pared by 5 bases and J by 7 bases, with 5 bases of the junction left unmatched. The CDR3 contains 14 residues.